This T cell receptor (beta chain) is drawn from a study of blood T cell repertoires in COVID-19 (dated by TCRdb to about 2020). For context, the study as a whole: The collaborator samples originated in the United States, Italy and Spain and spanned the acute and convalescent phases of COVID-19. The prospective study material was composed of cDNA or gDNA derived from T cells, B-cell-depleted T cells, or PBMCs. Subjects who had been exposed to COVID-19, were actively infected with it, or had recovered from it provided the deeply sampled blood TCRbeta repertoires that made up the dataset. The repertoires were released in a freely available public database meant as a resource for research on the immune response to SARS-CoV-2. The samples were drawn from two sources: the first 160 participants of the ongoing ImmuneRACE study, and fewer than 1,500 subjects contributed by 6 global collaborators. Nearly every sample came with metadata listing a de-identified subject ID, COVID-19 status, age in years and sex. Where available, HLA class I and class II types were taken from metadata supplied by the sample provider and were not determined by assay-based typing. Overall study outcomes, separate from this receptor: How much clinical and demographic metadata was included differed by source and by participant, and the metadata was provided uncurated.

Whole blood was collected in K2EDTA tubes by collaborating institutions according to the institutions' own protocols. For TCRbeta analysis, collaborators shipped samples in one of three forms: frozen whole blood, isolated PBMCs, or DNA extracted from either of those sample types. Based on the germline V gene, the CDR1 and CDR2 sequences are SGDLS and YYNGEE. The CDR3 starts with the cysteine, ends with the phenylalanine, and has 16 residues. Of the read, only the CDR3 DNA is kept; its 48 bases are in frame from base 1. V is shortened by 1 base, J by 4 bases, and the region joining them spans 14 bases. The immunoSEQ Assay, a bias-controlled multiplex PCR, was used to amplify TCRbeta CDR3 regions from genomic DNA. Regarding the original processing steps: The number of nucleated cells in each sample was estimated from the amplification of reference gene primers within the assay. To quantify the absolute abundance of each unique TCRbeta CDR3 rearrangement, sequence reads were collapsed and filtered. For each sample, productive Simpson clonality was calculated by taking the square root of Simpson's diversity index across productive rearrangements. TCRdb's version of the immuneACCESS table is confined to in-frame rearrangements and falls short of the full clone set. An unresolved V gene accounts for under half of the shortfall where checked; the remainder is of unknown origin. V, J and clone size are taken as reported in that table, and D and trimming were inferred from the DNA itself. Counted in this sample were roughly 230,000 clones; approximately 86% of them appeared once. The top ten hold 3.5% to 4% of the sample.

As concerns this clone: The specificity of this receptor is unknown. Base qualities were left out, and no much larger clone turns up one base away.

The chain is made from TRBV9 and TRBJ1-4; the D gene cannot be named for sure. The specimen sequenced was peripheral blood. This receptor was identified in a woman older than 75 with acute or convalescent COVID-19. Read as DNA, the sequence is TGTGCCAGCAGCGTATCACCCACCGGGATTAATGAAAAACTGTTTTTT. Its protein is CASSVSPTGINEKLFF.